One and the same sample provided the 14 T cell receptor beta chains below, sequenced in a study of blood T cells in healthy people across ages. For the second PCR, which ran for about 7 to 11 cycles, a sample-barcoded 5' primer and a J-beta primer mix were used. TCRdb reprocessed the 5' RACE reads with MiXCR, giving one entry per CDR3 protein. The sample contains approximately 810,000 distinct CDR3 sequences, under 30% of which appear only once. Material for sequencing was blood. The source of these receptors is a woman older than 75 in good health.

This sequence joins TRBV20-1 and TRBJ1-5; no definite D call. The CDR3 is 12 residues long. Trimming cost V 3 bases and J 7 bases, with 10 bases left between them. The germline gives CDR1 DFQATT, CDR2 SNEGSKA (reference sequence). The DNA for the CDR3 is TGCAGTGCTAGCGAGGGTCGGCAGCCCCAGCATTTT. Translation: CSASEGRQPQHF.

The V and J genes are TRBV5-1 and TRBJ2-5; possibly TRBD2 for D (5 bases). Germline lookup yields CDR1 SGHRS and CDR2 YFSETQ. The V and J ends lost 3 bases and 4 bases respectively, with 7 bases between them. CDR3 length: 12 amino acids. CDR3 sequence: CASSSGIETQYF. The CDR3 bases are TGCGCCAGCAGCTCCGGGATAGAGACCCAGTACTTC.

This clonotype occurred a few times. The chain has TRBV7-9 and TRBJ2-6, with 7 bases lining up with TRBD2. The CDR3 loop spans 14 amino acids. Germline CDR1 is SEHNR and CDR2 is FQNEAQ (reference sequence). With 11 bases clipped from V and 4 bases from J, the junction kept 8 bases outside the gene matches. The CDR3 reads CACREARGANVLTF. In DNA form, the CDR3 reads TGTGCCTGCCGGGAGGCGCGAGGGGCCAACGTCCTGACTTTC.

CDR3 DNA: TGTGCCAGCAGTGACTTGAAGGGTTACCTCACGCTGGTGCAGTATTTT. This encodes CASSDLKGYLTLVQYF. This rearrangement joins TRBV28 to TRBJ2-3, with unresolved D. The germline V gene encodes CDR1 MDHEN and CDR2 SYDVKM. The V end lost 5 bases, the J end lost 11 bases, and 26 bases lay between the germline ends. The CDR3 is made up of 16 amino acids.

The chain recombines TRBV3-1 with TRBJ2-4; D is unclear. The germline CDR1 and CDR2 sequences are LGHDT and YNNKEL (reference sequence). Trimming stripped 3 bases from V and 15 bases from J, with 21 bases between. The CDR3 sequence is 14 residues long. CDR3 nucleotides: TGTGCCAGCAGCCATGGCCCTATGAAGGAGACCCGGTACTTC. Amino acid sequence: CASSHGPMKETRYF.

The table lists this clonotype with a few counts. V gene TRBV10-3 combines with J gene TRBJ1-1; D is unresolved. The CDR3 has 13 amino acids. The germline CDR1 and CDR2 sequences are ENHRY and SYGVKD. Trimming removed 8 bases from V and 1 base from J, with 11 bases in between. The CDR3 region is CAIQQSANTEAFF. In DNA form, the CDR3 reads TGTGCCATCCAGCAGTCGGCGAACACTGAAGCTTTCTTT.

Comment on this clonotype: The junction departs from germline at one end; a sequencing error may be responsible. This chain links TRBV20-1 with TRBJ1-6, with D possibly matching TRBD1 (5 bases). The CDR3 loop spans 18 amino acids. Germline lookup yields CDR1 DFQATT and CDR2 SNEGSKA (reference sequence). The CDR3 coding sequence is TGCAGTGCTAGAGTCCAGGGCTTCGGGACCGCAAAGAATTCACCCCCCCACTTT. It translates to CSARVQGFGTAKNSPPHF.

This clonotype was seen at least ten times. The V and J genes are TRBV4-3 and TRBJ2-7, with TRBD1 as a possible D gene (5 bases). V was pared by 0 bases and J by 2 bases, with 11 bases between. This CDR3 has 15 amino acids. Germline loops: CDR1 LGHNA, CDR2 YSLEER. This CDR3 is CASSQENSGPYEQYF. CDR3 nucleotides: TGCGCCAGCAGCCAAGAAAACTCAGGGCCCTACGAGCAGTACTTC.

This clonotype occurred many times. V gene TRBV20-1 combines with J gene TRBJ2-1; 8 bases are shared with TRBD2. The CDR3 is 12 amino acids. Germline V gives CDR1 DFQATT, CDR2 SNEGSKA (reference sequence). V lost 5 bases, J lost 7 bases, and 4 bases stayed unmatched. CDR3 region: CSAAKRENEQFF. The CDR3, as DNA: TGCAGTGCTGCTAAGCGGGAGAATGAGCAGTTCTTC.

This rearrangement joins TRBV7-2 to TRBJ2-5; TRBD2 aligns across 9 bases. The closer fit of TRBJ2-4 to the DNA end suggests the J call may be wrong. Per germline, CDR1 SGHTA and CDR2 FQGNSA. The length of the CDR3 is 18 residues. Written as DNA, the CDR3 is TGTGCCAGCAGCTTAGAGGTGGGGCGGGGCGGGGGGGCTGGCATTCAGTACTTC. Translated: CASSLEVGRGGGAGIQYF.

This clonotype was picked up a small number of times. The chain has TRBV4-3 and TRBJ2-3; TRBD1 might be the D (6 bases). This CDR3 comprises 15 residues. V gave up 3 bases and J gave up 0 bases, with 10 bases separating them. Germline assignment: CDR1 LGHNA and CDR2 YSLEER. CDR3 loop: CASSHRQASTDTQYF. CDR3 coding DNA: TGCGCCAGCAGCCACCGACAGGCAAGCACAGATACGCAGTATTTT.

This clonotype has just a few counts. Being one base from a much bigger clone, this may be a read error. The V call is TRBV30, the J call TRBJ2-5; D is ambiguous. CDR1 and CDR2 (germline): GTSNPN, SVGIG (reference sequence). CDR3 length: 11 amino acids. The CDR3 reads CTWSEWETQYF. The CDR3 nucleotides read TGTACCTGGAGTGAGTGGGAGACCCAGTACTTC.

V usage is TRBV2 and J usage is TRBJ2-1; TRBD2 aligns across 13 bases. Germline values: CDR1 SNHLY, CDR2 FYNNEI. The CDR3 has 20 amino acids. With 1 base clipped from V and 0 bases from J, the junction kept 9 bases outside the gene matches. The CDR3 DNA reads as TGTGCCAGCAGTGAAGACCGACTAGCGGGGGGCCCGAGCTCCTACAATGAGCAGTTCTTC. Its translation: CASSEDRLAGGPSSYNEQFF.

In nucleotides, the CDR3 is TGTGCCAGCAGCCAAGATCTTACCCTTAACTATGGCTACACCTTC. Amino acid sequence: CASSQDLTLNYGYTF. J is TRBJ1-2 and V is TRBV3-1; D unresolved. CDR1 is LGHDT and CDR2 is YNNKEL in the germline V gene (reference sequence). Trimming took 0 bases from V and 1 from J, leaving 9 bases between them. The CDR3 runs to 15 residues.